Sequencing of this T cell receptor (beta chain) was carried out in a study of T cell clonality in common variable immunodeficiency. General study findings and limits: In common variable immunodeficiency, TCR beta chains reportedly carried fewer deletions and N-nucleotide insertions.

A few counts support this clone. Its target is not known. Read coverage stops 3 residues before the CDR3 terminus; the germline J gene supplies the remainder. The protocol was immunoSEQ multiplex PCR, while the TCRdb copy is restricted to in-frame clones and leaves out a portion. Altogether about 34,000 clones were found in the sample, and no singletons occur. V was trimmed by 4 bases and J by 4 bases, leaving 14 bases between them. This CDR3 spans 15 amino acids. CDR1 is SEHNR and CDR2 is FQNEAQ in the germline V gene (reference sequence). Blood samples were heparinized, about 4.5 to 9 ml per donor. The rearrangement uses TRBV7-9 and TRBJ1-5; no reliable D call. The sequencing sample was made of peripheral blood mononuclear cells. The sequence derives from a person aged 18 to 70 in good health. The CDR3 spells CASSSDTAPNQPQHF. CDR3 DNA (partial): TGTGCCAGCAGCTCCGACACGGCCCCTAATCAGCCC.